One T cell receptor (beta chain) is described in this entry. This record comes from a study of blood T cell repertoires in COVID-19. In the study overall: The samples span acute and convalescent COVID-19 from the United States, Italy and Spain. T cells, B-cell-depleted T cells, or PBMCs supplied cDNA or gDNA.

Authors' methods: By means of reference gene primer amplification, nucleated cell counts were estimated. Sequenced by immunoSEQ multiplex PCR; TCRdb stores in-frame clones only, minus some. The V and J calls and clone size were taken over from that table, and D and trimming were inferred from the DNA. This sample has about 180,000 clones, with approximately 83% found just once. The V end lost 1 base, the J end lost 8 bases, and 18 bases lay between the germline ends. Per germline, CDR1 SEHNR and CDR2 FQNEAQ (reference sequence). CDR3 length equals 16 residues. The chain joins TRBV7-9 to TRBJ1-5; the D gene is possibly TRBD1 (6 bases). The sequenced sample consisted of peripheral blood. The clonotype originates from a man in his fifties or sixties with active or convalescent COVID-19. As DNA, the CDR3 is TGTGCCAGCAGCTTAGAATTCTCGACAGGCGACGAGCCCCAGCATTTT. It encodes CASSLEFSTGDEPQHF.